This TCR beta chain was captured by sequencing in a study of shared clonotypes between healthy human individuals. Method: immunoSEQ multiplex PCR; TCRdb's copy keeps in-frame clones and lacks some. Here the sample spans about 960,000 clones, around three quarters being singletons. This clone was detected many times. Germline CDR1 and CDR2: MGHRA and YSYEKL. The V gene lost 4 bases and the J gene lost 0 bases, with 12 bases spanning the gap. The CDR3 sequence is 16 residues long. Material for sequencing was memory CD4+ T cells sorted from blood. Stated subset: CD45RA-negative fraction. The TCR comes from a man between 18 and 29 years old in good health. V gene TRBV4-1 combines with J gene TRBJ2-2; D is ambiguous. The CDR3 DNA follows: TGCGCCAGCAGCCCCGAAGGGCTCACGAACACCGGGGAGCTGTTTTTT. Residues: CASSPEGLTNTGELFF.